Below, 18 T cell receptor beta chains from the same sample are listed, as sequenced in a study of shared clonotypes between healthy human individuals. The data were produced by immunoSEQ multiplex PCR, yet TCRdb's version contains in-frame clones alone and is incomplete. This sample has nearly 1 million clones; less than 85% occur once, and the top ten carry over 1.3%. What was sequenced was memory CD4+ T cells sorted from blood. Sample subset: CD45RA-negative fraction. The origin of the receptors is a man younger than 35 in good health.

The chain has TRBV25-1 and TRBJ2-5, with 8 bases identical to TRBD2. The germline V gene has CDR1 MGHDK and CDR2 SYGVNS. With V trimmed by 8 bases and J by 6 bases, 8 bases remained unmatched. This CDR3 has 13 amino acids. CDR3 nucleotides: TGTGCCAGCGGCCAAGCGGGAGAGAAGACCCAGTACTTC. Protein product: CASGQAGEKTQYF.

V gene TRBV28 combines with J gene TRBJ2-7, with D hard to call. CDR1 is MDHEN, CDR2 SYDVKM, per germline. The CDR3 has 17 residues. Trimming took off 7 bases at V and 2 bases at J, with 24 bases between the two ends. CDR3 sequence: CASNHLTGLLSTYEQYF. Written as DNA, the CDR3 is TGTGCCAGCAACCATCTGACCGGGCTCCTCTCGACCTACGAGCAGTACTTC.

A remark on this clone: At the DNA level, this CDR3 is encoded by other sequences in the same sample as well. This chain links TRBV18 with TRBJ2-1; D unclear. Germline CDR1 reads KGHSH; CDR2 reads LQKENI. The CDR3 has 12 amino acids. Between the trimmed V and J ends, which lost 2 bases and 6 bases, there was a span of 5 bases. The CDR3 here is CASSPTGNEQFF. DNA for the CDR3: TGTGCCAGCTCACCAACGGGCAATGAGCAGTTCTTC.

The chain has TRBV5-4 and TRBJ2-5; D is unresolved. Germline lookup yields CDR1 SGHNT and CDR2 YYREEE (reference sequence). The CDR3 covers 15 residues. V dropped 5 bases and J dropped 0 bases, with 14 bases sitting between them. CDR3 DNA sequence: TGTGCCAGCAGTTCTGACGGACCGTACCAAGAGACCCAGTACTTC. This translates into CASSSDGPYQETQYF. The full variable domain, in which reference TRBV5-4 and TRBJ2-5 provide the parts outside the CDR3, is ETGVTQSPTHLIKTRGQQVTLRCSSQSGHNTVSWYQQALGQGPQFIFQYYREEENGRGNFPPRFSGLQFPNYSSELNVNALELDDSALYLCASSSDGPYQETQYFGPGTRLLVL.

CDR3 nucleotides: TGTGCCAGCAGCTCGCCGGGACCGAATCAGCCCCAGCATTTT. Its translation: CASSSPGPNQPQHF. V usage is TRBV7-9 and J usage is TRBJ1-5, with TRBD1 as a possible D gene (5 bases). Trimming left V 4 bases short and J 4 bases short, with 11 bases between. The CDR3 runs 14 residues. Germline CDR1 is SEHNR and CDR2 is FQNEAQ (reference sequence).

DNA of the CDR3: TGCAGTGGACAGGGTAAGAACGAGCAGTACTTC. Its protein product is CSGQGKNEQYF. V and J are TRBV20-1 and TRBJ2-7; TRBD1 matches 7 bases. The germline CDR1 and CDR2 sequences are DFQATT and SNEGSKA (reference sequence). This CDR3 contains 11 residues. The V gene end was trimmed by 7 bases and the J gene end by 5 bases; junction bases not matched to a gene: 5.

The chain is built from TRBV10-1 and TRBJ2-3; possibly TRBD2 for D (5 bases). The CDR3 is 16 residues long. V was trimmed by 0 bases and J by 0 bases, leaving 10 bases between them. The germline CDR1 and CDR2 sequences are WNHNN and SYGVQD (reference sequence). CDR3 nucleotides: TGCGCCAGCAGTGAGTCGAATGGCGGGAGCACAGATACGCAGTATTTT. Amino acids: CASSESNGGSTDTQYF.

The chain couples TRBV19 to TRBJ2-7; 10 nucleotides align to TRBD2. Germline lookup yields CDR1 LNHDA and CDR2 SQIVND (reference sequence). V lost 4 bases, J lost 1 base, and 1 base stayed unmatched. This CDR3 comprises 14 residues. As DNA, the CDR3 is TGTGCCAGTAGTACGACTAGCGGGTCCTACGAGCAGTACTTC. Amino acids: CASSTTSGSYEQYF. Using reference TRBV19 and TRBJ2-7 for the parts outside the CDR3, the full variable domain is DGGITQSPKYLFRKEGQNVTLSCEQNLNHDAMYWYRQDPGQGLRLIYYSQIVNDFQKGDIAEGYSVSREKKESFPLTVTSAQKNPTAFYLCASSTTSGSYEQYFGPGTRLTVT.

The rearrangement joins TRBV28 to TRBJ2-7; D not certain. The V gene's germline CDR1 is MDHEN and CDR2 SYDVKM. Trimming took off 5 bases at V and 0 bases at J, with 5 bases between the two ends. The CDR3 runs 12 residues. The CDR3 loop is CASSTRSYEQYF. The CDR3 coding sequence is TGTGCCAGCAGTACCCGCTCCTACGAGCAGTACTTC.

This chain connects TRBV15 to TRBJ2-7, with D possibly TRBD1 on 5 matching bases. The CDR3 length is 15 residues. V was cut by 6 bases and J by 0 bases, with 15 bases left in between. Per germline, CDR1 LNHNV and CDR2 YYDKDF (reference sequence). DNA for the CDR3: TGTGCCACCAGGCTGACAGCTGCAAGCTCCTACGAGCAGTACTTC. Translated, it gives CATRLTAASSYEQYF.

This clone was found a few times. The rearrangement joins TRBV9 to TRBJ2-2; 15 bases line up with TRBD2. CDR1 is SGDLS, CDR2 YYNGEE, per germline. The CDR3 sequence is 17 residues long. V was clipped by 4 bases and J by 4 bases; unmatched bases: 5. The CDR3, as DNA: TGTGCCAGCAGCCCAGGGACTAGCGGGAGGCTCACCGGGGAGCTGTTTTTT. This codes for CASSPGTSGRLTGELFF.

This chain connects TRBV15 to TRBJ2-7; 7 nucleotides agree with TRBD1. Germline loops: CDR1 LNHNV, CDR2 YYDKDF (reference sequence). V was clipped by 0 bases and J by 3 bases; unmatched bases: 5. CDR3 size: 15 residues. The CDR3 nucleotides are TGTGCCACCAGCAGAGATAGGGACAGCTACTACGAGCAGTACTTC. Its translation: CATSRDRDSYYEQYF.

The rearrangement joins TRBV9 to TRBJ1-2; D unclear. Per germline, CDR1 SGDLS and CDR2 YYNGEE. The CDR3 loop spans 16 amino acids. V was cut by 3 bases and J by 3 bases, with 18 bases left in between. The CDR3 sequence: CASSGGGSGSYYGYTF. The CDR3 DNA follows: TGTGCCAGCAGCGGCGGTGGATCGGGGTCGTACTATGGCTACACCTTC.

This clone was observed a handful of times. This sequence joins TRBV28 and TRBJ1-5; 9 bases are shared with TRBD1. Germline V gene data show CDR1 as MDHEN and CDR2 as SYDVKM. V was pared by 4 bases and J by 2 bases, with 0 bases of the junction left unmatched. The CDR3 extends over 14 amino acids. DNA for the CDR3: TGTGCCAGCAGTTGGACAGGGGGCAATCAGCCCCAGCATTTT. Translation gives CASSWTGGNQPQHF.

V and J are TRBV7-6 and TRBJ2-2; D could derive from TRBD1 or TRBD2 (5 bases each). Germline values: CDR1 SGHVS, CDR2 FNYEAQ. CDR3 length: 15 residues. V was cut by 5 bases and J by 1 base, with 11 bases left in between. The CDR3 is CASSASGGNTGELFF. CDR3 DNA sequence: TGTGCCAGCAGCGCCTCTGGGGGGAACACCGGGGAGCTGTTTTTT.

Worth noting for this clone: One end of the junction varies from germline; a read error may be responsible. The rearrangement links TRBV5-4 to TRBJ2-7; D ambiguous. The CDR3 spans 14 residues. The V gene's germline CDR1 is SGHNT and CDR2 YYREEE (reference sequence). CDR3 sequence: CASSFSRASFEQYF. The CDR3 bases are TGTGCCAGCAGCTTTTCAAGGGCGTCCTTCGAGCAGTACTTC.

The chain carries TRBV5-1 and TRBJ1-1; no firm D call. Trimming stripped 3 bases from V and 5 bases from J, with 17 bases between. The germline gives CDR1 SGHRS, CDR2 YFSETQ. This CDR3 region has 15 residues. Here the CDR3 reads CASSSGGTRSTEAFF. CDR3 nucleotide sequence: TGCGCCAGCAGCTCCGGAGGTACCAGGTCTACTGAAGCTTTCTTT.

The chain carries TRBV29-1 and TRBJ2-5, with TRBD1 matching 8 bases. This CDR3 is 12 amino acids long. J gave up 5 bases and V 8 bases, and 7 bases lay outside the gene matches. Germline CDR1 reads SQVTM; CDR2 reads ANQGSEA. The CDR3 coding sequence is TGCAGCCTGGGGCAGGGGGCTGAGACCCAGTACTTC. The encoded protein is CSLGQGAETQYF. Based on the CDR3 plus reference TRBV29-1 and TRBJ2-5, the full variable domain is SAVISQKPSRDICQRGTSLTIQCQVDSQVTMMFWYRQQPGQSLTLIATANQGSEATYESGFVIDKFPISRPNLTFSTLTVSNMSPEDSSIYLCSLGQGAETQYFGPGTRLLVL.